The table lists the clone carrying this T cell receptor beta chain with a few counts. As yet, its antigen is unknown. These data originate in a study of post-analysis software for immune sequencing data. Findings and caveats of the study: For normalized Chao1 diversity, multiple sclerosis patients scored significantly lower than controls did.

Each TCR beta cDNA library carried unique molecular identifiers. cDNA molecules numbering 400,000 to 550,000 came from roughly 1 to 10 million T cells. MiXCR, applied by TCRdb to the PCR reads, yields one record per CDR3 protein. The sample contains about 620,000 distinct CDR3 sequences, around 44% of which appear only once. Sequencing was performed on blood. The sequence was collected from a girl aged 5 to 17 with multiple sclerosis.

CDR3 sequence (DNA): TGTGCCAGCAGTCCTTGGGGGGAATCTAGTGGCTACACCTTC. Its translation: CASSPWGESSGYTF. V is TRBV12-3 or TRBV12-4 and J is TRBJ1-2, with D perhaps matching TRBD1 (5 bases). The germline V and J ends were trimmed by 5 bases and 7 bases, with 17 bases remaining between them. This CDR3 has 14 amino acids.